These T cell receptor beta chains were read from a single sample in a study of blood T cell repertoires in COVID-19. Generated by immunoSEQ multiplex PCR, the TCRdb table keeps only in-frame clones and is missing some. Counted here are about 180,000 clones, around three quarters occurring once; the ten biggest clones make up 6.5%. Sequencing used peripheral blood. Receptor source: a man aged 70 or older with active or convalescent COVID-19. CDR3s include the opening cysteine and the closing phenylalanine or tryptophan. D genes are given only for firm matches.

CDR3 length | J gene | D gene | V gene | CDR3 protein
13 | TRBJ2-7 | TRBD2 | TRBV19 | CASSGTSGSEQYF
17 | TRBJ2-2 | TRBD2 | TRBV5-4 | CASSFRLAGVSTGELFF
17 | TRBJ2-1 | TRBD2 | TRBV6-7 | CASSRGLAGGSYNEQFF
16 | TRBJ1-2 | - | TRBV9 | CASSVESGAFNYGYTF
14 | TRBJ1-1 | TRBD1 | TRBV3-1/TRBV3-2 | CASSRRQGDTEAFF
19 | TRBJ2-6 | - | TRBV2 | CASYPGAGTPGSGANVLTF
18 | TRBJ1-6 | TRBD1 | TRBV5-4 | CASSQIGGGLVNNSPLHF
14 | TRBJ2-1 | TRBD2 | TRBV5-4 | CASSAGTRRNEQFF
18 | TRBJ2-1 | TRBD2 | TRBV5-4 | CASSLRLRGGNSYNEQFF
14 | TRBJ2-1 | - | TRBV2 | CASSERRDGNEQFF
16 | TRBJ1-1 | TRBD1 | TRBV5-4 | CASSPPHRGENTEAFF
17 | TRBJ2-3 | TRBD2 | TRBV4-2 | CASSRTGGRAGTDTQYF
16 | TRBJ2-1 | - | TRBV11-2 | CASSLTGGPPGNEQFF
16 | TRBJ1-4 | TRBD1 | TRBV6-9 | CASSYVRQGSNEKLFF
13 | TRBJ1-4 | - | TRBV30 | CAWSEQDNEKLFF
16 | TRBJ2-5 | TRBD2 | TRBV3-1/TRBV3-2 | CASSPGLAGYGETQYF
17 | TRBJ1-2 | TRBD1 | TRBV4-1 | CASSQGRDRGLGYGYTF
13 | TRBJ1-2 | TRBD1 | TRBV2 | CASRGTGSYGYTF
16 | TRBJ1-2 | TRBD1 | TRBV3-1/TRBV3-2 | CASSLGQGAPAHGYTF
15 | TRBJ1-4 | - | TRBV7-9 | CASSLAGGSGEKLFF
16 | TRBJ2-1 | TRBD2 | TRBV7-2 | CASSVTSGGALSEQFF
18 | TRBJ1-1 | - | TRBV7-9 | CASSSPPGGAGLGTEAFF
15 | TRBJ1-2 | TRBD1 | TRBV3-1/TRBV3-2 | CASSQGTGVLDGYTF
15 | TRBJ2-7 | - | TRBV10-1 | CASSERQGGVEEQYF